The 29 T cell receptor beta chains below all came from one sample that was sequenced in a study of Graves' ophthalmopathy and Graves' hyperthyroidism. RNA transcripts yielded amplified TCR beta CDR3 regions. An initial RT-PCR round employing HTBI primers preceded a second-round multiplex PCR. Each CDR3 protein gets one entry after TCRdb re-called the multiplex PCR reads with MiXCR. Of a few hundred thousand distinct CDR3 sequences detected, 35% to 40% appear once; the ten largest clones hold about 4.1%. The source material was peripheral blood or thyroid tissue (not recorded which). The receptors derive from an adult man with Graves' hyperthyroidism.

The sample holds a few counts of this clonotype. The rearrangement joins TRBV28 to TRBJ1-3; D perhaps matches TRBD1 (6 bases). Trimming pared 5 bases from V and 2 bases from J, leaving 13 bases between. Per germline, CDR1 MDHEN and CDR2 SYDVKM. CDR3 length: 15 residues. The CDR3 loop reads CASSATGDTGNTIYF. The CDR3 DNA reads TGTGCCAGCAGTGCGACAGGAGACACTGGAAACACCATATATTTT.

The CDR3 region is CASSLGVSEQFF. Here the CDR3 DNA reads TGTGCCAGCAGCTTAGGCGTTAGTGAGCAGTTCTTC. This chain connects TRBV7-9 to TRBJ2-1, with D unclear. CDR3 length equals 12 residues. The V and J ends lost 1 base and 9 bases respectively, with 7 bases between them. The germline gives CDR1 SEHNR, CDR2 FQNEAQ (reference sequence).

This clonotype was detected a few times. This rearrangement joins TRBV6-1 to TRBJ2-5; D possibly uses TRBD1 or TRBD2 (6 bases each). The V and J ends lost 1 base and 5 bases respectively, with 11 bases between them. The CDR3 runs to 14 residues. Germline-derived CDR1 and CDR2 are MNHNS and SASEGT. The CDR3 protein is CASSEGRGGETQYF. The CDR3 nucleotides read TGTGCCAGCAGTGAAGGCAGGGGAGGCGAGACCCAGTACTTC.

The J gene is TRBJ2-7, the V gene TRBV10-3, with 11 bases that match TRBD2. The J call may not be correct, given that the DNA end is closer to TRBJ2-5. The CDR3 spans 15 residues. Germline CDR1 ENHRY, CDR2 SYGVKD. The CDR3 DNA is TGTGCCATCAGCCGACTAGCGGGAAGCGGAGAGACCCAGTACTTC. Translated: CAISRLAGSGETQYF.

This clonotype was counted ten times or more. This sequence joins TRBV10-3 and TRBJ2-2, with D perhaps TRBD2 (6 bases). CDR1 is ENHRY and CDR2 is SYGVKD in the germline V gene. The CDR3 is 16 residues long. Trimming removed 3 bases from V and 0 bases from J, with 11 bases in between. The DNA of the CDR3 is TGTGCCATCAGTGACTCCGGGGGAACGAACACCGGGGAGCTGTTTTTT. This sequence encodes CAISDSGGTNTGELFF.

This clonotype was counted a few times. The J gene is TRBJ1-3, the V gene TRBV6-6; 8 bases agree with TRBD1. V was pared by 8 bases and J by 3 bases, with 12 bases of the junction left unmatched. Per the germline V gene, CDR1 is MNHNY and CDR2 is SVGAGI (reference sequence). This CDR3 has 16 residues. The CDR3 region is CASYNIGRGLGNTIYF. The CDR3 nucleotides read TGTGCCAGCTACAATATTGGCAGGGGGCTTGGAAACACCATATATTTT.

The rearrangement uses TRBV12-3 or TRBV12-4 and TRBJ2-3, with D perhaps matching TRBD1 (5 bases). Trimming shortened V by 5 bases and J by 2 bases, and 14 bases separated the two germline ends. CDR3 length equals 15 residues. Here the CDR3 reads CASSVQEFYTDTQYF. The CDR3 bases are TGTGCCAGCAGTGTACAGGAATTTTACACAGATACGCAGTATTTT.

At least ten counts were recorded for this clonotype. The rearrangement joins TRBV19 to TRBJ1-4, with 8 bases that match TRBD1. The junction had 4 bases not matched to a gene; V was cut back by 7 bases and J by 0 bases. The CDR3 has 15 residues. CDR1 is LNHDA, CDR2 SQIVND, per germline (reference sequence). Here the CDR3 DNA reads TGTGCCAGTACCTCGGACAGGGCAACTAATGAAAAACTGTTTTTT. Residues: CASTSDRATNEKLFF.

This clonotype was seen a single time. The chain uses TRBV29-1 and TRBJ1-4; D ambiguous. The CDR3 is 12 amino acids. V gave up 8 bases and J gave up 8 bases, with 15 bases separating them. In germline, CDR1 is SQVTM, CDR2 ANQGSEA. This CDR3 reads CSYHDNGEKLFF. In DNA form, the CDR3 reads TGCAGCTATCATGACAATGGGGAAAAACTGTTTTTT.

This clonotype was found a few times. The gene calls are TRBV5-8 and TRBJ1-4, with a tentative D call TRBD1 (5 bases). The germline gives CDR1 SGHTS, CDR2 YDEGEE. CDR3 length: 16 residues. The V end lost 4 bases, the J end lost 0 bases, and 13 bases lay between the germline ends. DNA of the CDR3: TGTGCCAGCAGCGGGGGGGACCGTGCAACTAATGAAAAACTGTTTTTT. Translation: CASSGGDRATNEKLFF.

This clonotype has a count of ten or more. The CDR3 sequence is CASSLAGPTTGELFF. The DNA for the CDR3 is TGTGCCAGCAGCTTAGCGGGGCCGACCACCGGGGAGCTGTTTTTT. V is TRBV7-9 and J is TRBJ2-2; perhaps TRBD1 as D (5 bases). The CDR3 extends over 15 amino acids. Trimming cost V 0 bases and J 4 bases, with 9 bases left between them. The germline CDR1 and CDR2 sequences are SEHNR and FQNEAQ (reference sequence).

This clonotype was detected ten times or more. The CDR3 nucleotides are TGTGCCAGCCGGCGGACAGCGAATGAAAAACTGTTTTTT. Translating it yields CASRRTANEKLFF. The rearrangement uses TRBV7-9 and TRBJ1-4, with a possible D match to TRBD1 (6 bases). The V gene's germline CDR1 is SEHNR and CDR2 FQNEAQ (reference sequence). CDR3 length: 13 amino acids. The germline V and J ends were trimmed by 8 bases and 5 bases, with 12 bases remaining between them.

This chain links TRBV7-2 with TRBJ1-2; perhaps TRBD1 as D (5 bases). Trimming stripped 6 bases from V and 7 bases from J, with 18 bases between. CDR1 is SGHTA and CDR2 is FQGNSA in the germline V gene. The CDR3 totals 14 residues. The CDR3 is CASSPIRASGGYTF. CDR3 nucleotides: TGTGCCAGCAGTCCGATCAGGGCTAGCGGTGGCTACACCTTC.

The sample holds many counts of this clonotype. The chain couples TRBV7-9 to TRBJ1-1, with D unresolved. Germline V gives CDR1 SEHNR, CDR2 FQNEAQ (reference sequence). This CDR3 spans 14 amino acids. Trimming shortened V by 4 bases and J by 7 bases, and 16 bases separated the two germline ends. CDR3 region: CASSSRETSVEAFF. In DNA form, the CDR3 reads TGTGCCAGCAGCTCCCGGGAGACCTCCGTTGAAGCTTTCTTT.

V usage is TRBV7-9 and J usage is TRBJ2-7; 9 bases line up with TRBD1. The germline V gene has CDR1 SEHNR and CDR2 FQNEAQ (reference sequence). J lost 4 bases, V lost 6 bases, and 10 bases had no gene match. CDR3 length: 15 residues. The CDR3 loop is CASRDSGQGGYEQYF. In nucleotides, the CDR3 is TGTGCCAGCAGGGACTCGGGACAGGGAGGGTACGAGCAGTACTTC.

This clonotype was detected once. An end of the junction differs from the germline gene, which may be a read error. V is TRBV6-6 and J is TRBJ1-5, with D hard to call. Germline CDR1 and CDR2: MNHNY and SVGAGI (reference sequence). This CDR3 has 18 residues. DNA for the CDR3: TGTGTCAGCAGTGAAGAAGGTACGCGGGAACATAGCAATCAGCCCCAGCATTTT. It specifies CVSSEEGTREHSNQPQHF.

The CDR3 DNA follows: TGTGCCACCAGTGATGTCCCGACTTCGGTGTATGGCTACACCTTC. This sequence encodes CATSDVPTSVYGYTF. The V call is TRBV24-1, the J call TRBJ1-2; no reliable D call. CDR1 and CDR2 from the germline V gene are KGHDR and SFDVKD. V lost 3 bases, J lost 5 bases, and 15 bases lay in between. The CDR3 is made up of 15 amino acids.

The rearrangement joins TRBV7-2 to TRBJ2-2, with D possibly matching TRBD1 (7 bases). This CDR3 is built from 15 residues. The germline gives CDR1 SGHTA, CDR2 FQGNSA. Between the trimmed V and J ends, which lost 5 bases and 4 bases, there was a span of 14 bases. The CDR3 here is CASSRRQGGTGELFF. Here the CDR3 DNA reads TGTGCCAGCAGCCGCCGACAGGGAGGCACCGGGGAGCTGTTTTTT.

This clonotype was counted a few times. V and J are TRBV12-3 or TRBV12-4 and TRBJ1-2, with TRBD1 as a possible D gene (5 bases). Trimming cost V 3 bases and J 5 bases, with 7 bases left between them. CDR3 length: 12 residues. CDR3 bases: TGTGCCAGCAGTTTTACAGGTTATGGCTACACCTTC. It translates to CASSFTGYGYTF.

The J gene is TRBJ2-1, the V gene TRBV19, with a possible D match to TRBD1 (5 bases). The V gene's germline CDR1 is LNHDA and CDR2 SQIVND (reference sequence). The CDR3 runs to 13 residues. V lost 4 bases and J 3 bases, leaving 7 bases between the germline ends. The CDR3 DNA is TGTGCCAGTAGTAAACAGGACTACAATGAGCAGTTCTTC. Translating it yields CASSKQDYNEQFF.

This clonotype was recorded at least ten times. This chain connects TRBV25-1 to TRBJ2-5; tentative D call: TRBD2 (6 bases). This CDR3 is built from 17 residues. V dropped 0 bases and J dropped 6 bases, with 20 bases sitting between them. CDR1 and CDR2 from the germline V gene are MGHDK and SYGVNS. In DNA form, the CDR3 reads TGTGCCAGCAGTGAATACTCACAGGCAAGCGGGTGGAAGACCCAGTACTTC. It encodes CASSEYSQASGWKTQYF.

This clonotype was found a few times. This chain connects TRBV29-1 to TRBJ2-6; D possibly corresponds to TRBD1 (6 bases). CDR1 and CDR2 from the germline V gene are SQVTM and ANQGSEA. V shed 1 base and J shed 0 bases, with 7 bases lying between them. This CDR3 comprises 15 residues. The CDR3 nucleotides are TGCAGCGTTGAAGGGGGGCACTCTGGGGCCAACGTCCTGACTTTC. Protein product: CSVEGGHSGANVLTF.

The chain employs TRBV7-8 and TRBJ1-3; tentatively, D is TRBD1 (6 bases). The CDR3 consists of 13 residues. Germline V gives CDR1 SGHVS, CDR2 FQNEAQ. Trimming cost V 11 bases and J 2 bases, with 13 bases left between them. The CDR3 reads CAWTTGTGNTIYF. CDR3 sequence (DNA): TGTGCCTGGACCACAGGGACTGGAAACACCATATATTTT. Full variable domain (remainder filled in from reference TRBV7-8 and TRBJ1-3): GAGVSQSPRYKVAKRGQDVALRCDPISGHVSLFWYQQALGQGPEFLTYFQNEAQLDKSGLPSDRFFAERPEGSVSTLKIQRTQQEDSAVYLCAWTTGTGNTIYFGEGSWLTVV.

This clonotype came up many times. This rearrangement joins TRBV5-8 to TRBJ1-2, with D uncertain. Trimming stripped 4 bases from V and 7 bases from J, with 14 bases between. The germline V gene encodes CDR1 SGHTS and CDR2 YDEGEE. This CDR3 has 13 amino acids. CDR3 sequence reads: CASSAIKRSGYTF. CDR3 in DNA: TGTGCCAGCAGCGCTATCAAGCGGAGTGGCTACACCTTC.

The chain joins TRBV7-9 to TRBJ2-7, with D perhaps TRBD1 (6 bases). The DNA end is a closer match to TRBJ2-1, so the J assignment may be wrong. In germline, CDR1 is SEHNR, CDR2 FQNEAQ (reference sequence). The CDR3 runs 13 residues. The CDR3 DNA reads as TGTGCCAGCAGCTTAGTCAGGGGATGGGAGCAGTTCTTC. Its translation: CASSLVRGWEQFF.

This clonotype was recorded many times. The chain employs TRBV6-6 and TRBJ1-2, with a weak D call TRBD1 (5 bases). Germline CDR1 and CDR2: MNHNY and SVGAGI (reference sequence). This CDR3 is 15 amino acids long. Deletions cut 7 bases from V and 7 bases from J, with 22 bases between. The CDR3 nucleotides are TGTGCCAGCATCAAGCAGCAGGGACTGTCTTCTGGCTACACCTTC. Its translation: CASIKQQGLSSGYTF.

The table lists this clonotype with many counts. J is TRBJ2-7 and V is TRBV7-8, with TRBD1 matching 11 bases. Germline assignment: CDR1 SGHVS and CDR2 FQNEAQ. The CDR3 is 14 amino acids. J lost 1 base, V lost 10 bases, and 6 bases had no gene match. CDR3 coding DNA: TGTGCCACCTGGGGACAGGGGGGGTCCTACGAGCAGTACTTC. This gives the protein CATWGQGGSYEQYF. Together with reference TRBV7-8 and TRBJ2-7, the CDR3 gives the full variable domain: GAGVSQSPRYKVAKRGQDVALRCDPISGHVSLFWYQQALGQGPEFLTYFQNEAQLDKSGLPSDRFFAERPEGSVSTLKIQRTQQEDSAVYLCATWGQGGSYEQYFGPGTRLTVT.

This clonotype was found once. A read error may be the cause here, since a much bigger clone is one base away. CDR3 sequence: CASSLDGGPTGEPFF. The CDR3 nucleotides read TGTGCCAGCAGCTTAGATGGGGGCCCCACCGGGGAGCCGTTTTTT. The rearrangement joins TRBV5-1 to TRBJ2-2, with D maybe TRBD1 (6 bases). The CDR3 runs to 15 residues. Per germline, CDR1 SGHRS and CDR2 YFSETQ.

This clonotype has a count of ten or more. The chain links TRBV5-8 to TRBJ2-5; 7 bases map to TRBD1. CDR3 size: 15 residues. Germline CDR1 is SGHTS and CDR2 is YDEGEE. J lost 3 bases, V lost 0 bases, and 5 bases had no gene match. CDR3 protein: CASSLVLQGKETQYF. Here the CDR3 DNA reads TGTGCCAGCAGCTTGGTACTACAGGGGAAAGAGACCCAGTACTTC.